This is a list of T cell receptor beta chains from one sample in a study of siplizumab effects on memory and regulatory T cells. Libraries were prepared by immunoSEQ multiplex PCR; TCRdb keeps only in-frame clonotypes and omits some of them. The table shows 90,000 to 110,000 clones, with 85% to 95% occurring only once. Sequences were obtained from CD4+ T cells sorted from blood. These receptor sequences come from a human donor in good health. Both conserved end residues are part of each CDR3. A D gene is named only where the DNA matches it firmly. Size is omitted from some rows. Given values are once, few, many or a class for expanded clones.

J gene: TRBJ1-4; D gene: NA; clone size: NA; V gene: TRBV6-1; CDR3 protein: CASREGTGNEKLFF; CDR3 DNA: TGTGCCAGCAGGGAAGGGACCGGTAATGAAAAACTGTTTTTT
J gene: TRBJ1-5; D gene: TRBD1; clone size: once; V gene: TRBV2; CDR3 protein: CASSNERDRRNQPQHF; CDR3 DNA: TGTGCCAGCAGCAACGAAAGGGACAGAAGAAATCAGCCCCAGCATTTT
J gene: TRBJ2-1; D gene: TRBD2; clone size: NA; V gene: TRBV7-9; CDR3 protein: CASSPLGSAGGAYNEQFF; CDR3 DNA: TGTGCCAGCAGCCCCCTTGGAAGTGCGGGGGGGGCCTACAATGAGCAGTTCTTC
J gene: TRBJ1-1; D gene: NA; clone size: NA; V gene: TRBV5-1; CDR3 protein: CASSHRDTTEAFF; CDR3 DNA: TGCGCCAGCAGCCACCGGGACACCACTGAAGCTTTCTTT
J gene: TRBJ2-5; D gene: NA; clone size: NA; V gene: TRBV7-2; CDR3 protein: CASNTDGSNQETQYF; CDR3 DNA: TGTGCCAGCAACACAGACGGATCTAACCAAGAGACCCAGTACTTC
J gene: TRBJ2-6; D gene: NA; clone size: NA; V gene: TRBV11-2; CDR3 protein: CASSFFTGTGANVLTF; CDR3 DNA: TGTGCCAGCAGCTTCTTCACAGGGACGGGGGCCAACGTCCTGACTTTC
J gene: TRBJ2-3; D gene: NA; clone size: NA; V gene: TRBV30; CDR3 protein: CAWSVWGTSSTDTQYF; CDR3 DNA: TGTGCCTGGAGTGTTTGGGGGACGTCTAGCACAGATACGCAGTATTTT
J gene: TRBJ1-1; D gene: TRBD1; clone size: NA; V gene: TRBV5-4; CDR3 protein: CASSPAGQLMNTEAFF; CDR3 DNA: TGTGCCAGCAGCCCCGCGGGACAGCTAATGAACACTGAAGCTTTCTTT
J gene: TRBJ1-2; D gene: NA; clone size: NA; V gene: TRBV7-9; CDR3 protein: CASSLAPRGRNYGYTF; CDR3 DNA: TGTGCCAGCAGCTTAGCCCCAAGGGGACGGAACTATGGCTACACCTTC
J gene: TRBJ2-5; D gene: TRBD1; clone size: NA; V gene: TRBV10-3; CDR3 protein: CAISGSGQGKQETQYF; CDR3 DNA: TGTGCCATCAGTGGCTCGGGACAGGGAAAGCAAGAGACCCAGTACTTC
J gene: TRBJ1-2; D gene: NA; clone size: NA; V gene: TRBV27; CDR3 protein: CASSFGGRNYGYTF; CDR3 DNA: TGTGCCAGCAGTTTTGGGGGGCGCAACTATGGCTACACCTTC
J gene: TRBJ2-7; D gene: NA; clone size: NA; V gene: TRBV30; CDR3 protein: CAWGRDEQYF; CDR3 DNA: TGTGCCTGGGGGAGAGACGAGCAGTACTTC
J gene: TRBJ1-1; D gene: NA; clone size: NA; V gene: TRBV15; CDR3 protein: CATSRDLGVSSSTEAFF; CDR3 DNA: TGTGCCACCAGCAGAGATTTGGGGGTTTCATCGTCGACTGAAGCTTTCTTT
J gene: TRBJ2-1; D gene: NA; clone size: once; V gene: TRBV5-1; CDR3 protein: CASSETLLTEQFF; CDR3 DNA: TGCGCCAGCAGCGAAACTCTTCTCACTGAGCAGTTCTTC
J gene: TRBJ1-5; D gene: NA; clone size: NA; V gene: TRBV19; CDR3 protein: CASTRGAGIRAQHF; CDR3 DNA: TGTGCCAGTACGAGGGGAGCAGGGATAAGGGCCCAGCATTTT
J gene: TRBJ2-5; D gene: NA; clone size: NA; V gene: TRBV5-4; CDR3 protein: CASSLPGRETQYF; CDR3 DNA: TGTGCCAGCAGCTTGCCAGGGCGAGAGACCCAGTACTTC